This T cell receptor beta chain was sequenced for a study of glioma-infiltrating T cells after dendritic cell vaccination. Overall study findings and caveats: Survival was not directly related to TCR clonality in these patients.

Germline V CDR1 and CDR2: MGHDK, SYGVNS. V lost 2 bases and J 2 bases, leaving 12 bases between the germline ends. The CDR3 has 15 amino acids. This clone has only one observation. Its matching antigen is unknown. Measured with immunoSEQ multiplex PCR; TCRdb has only the in-frame clones, and not every one. This table holds just over 95,000 clones, roughly three quarters found once. Sequencing was performed on blood, taken before dendritic cell vaccination. The sequence came from a human donor with glioblastoma. The J gene is TRBJ1-1, the V gene TRBV25-1; tentative D call: TRBD1 (5 bases). The CDR3 DNA reads as TGTGCCAGCAGTGAAGTAGGCAGGGCCAACACTGAAGCTTTCTTT. Protein: CASSEVGRANTEAFF.